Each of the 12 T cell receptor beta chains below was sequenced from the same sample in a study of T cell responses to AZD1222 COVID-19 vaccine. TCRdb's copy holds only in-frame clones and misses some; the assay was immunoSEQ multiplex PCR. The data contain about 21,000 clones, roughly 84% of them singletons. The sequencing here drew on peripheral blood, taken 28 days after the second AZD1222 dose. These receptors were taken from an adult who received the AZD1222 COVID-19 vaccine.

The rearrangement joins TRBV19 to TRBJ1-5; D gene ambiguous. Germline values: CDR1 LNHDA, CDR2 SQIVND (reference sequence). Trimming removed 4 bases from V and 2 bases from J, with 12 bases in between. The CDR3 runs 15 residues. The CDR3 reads CASSNGRSGNQPQHF. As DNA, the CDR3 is TGTGCCAGTAGTAATGGGAGATCGGGCAATCAGCCCCAGCATTTT.

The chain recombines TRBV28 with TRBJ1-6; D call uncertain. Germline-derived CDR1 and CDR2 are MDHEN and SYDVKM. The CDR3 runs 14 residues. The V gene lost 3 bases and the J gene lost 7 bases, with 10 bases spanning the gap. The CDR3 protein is CASSFISGNSPLHF. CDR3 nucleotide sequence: TGTGCCAGCAGTTTTATCAGCGGGAATTCACCCCTCCACTTT. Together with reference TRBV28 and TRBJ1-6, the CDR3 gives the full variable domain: DVKVTQSSRYLVKRTGEKVFLECVQDMDHENMFWYRQDPGLGLRLIYFSYDVKMKEKGDIPEGYSVSREKKERFSLILESASTNQTSMYLCASSFISGNSPLHFGNGTRLTVT.

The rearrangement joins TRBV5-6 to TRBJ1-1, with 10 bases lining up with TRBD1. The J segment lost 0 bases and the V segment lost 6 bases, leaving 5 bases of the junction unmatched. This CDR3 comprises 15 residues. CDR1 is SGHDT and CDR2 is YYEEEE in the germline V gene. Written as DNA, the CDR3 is TGTGCCAGCATCCCGGGACAGGGGATGAACACTGAAGCTTTCTTT. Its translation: CASIPGQGMNTEAFF.

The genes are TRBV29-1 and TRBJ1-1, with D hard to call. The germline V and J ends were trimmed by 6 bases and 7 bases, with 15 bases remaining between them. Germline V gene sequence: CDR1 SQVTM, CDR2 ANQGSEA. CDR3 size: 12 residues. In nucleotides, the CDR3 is TGCAGCGTCCTACCTCAGCTTAATGAAGCTTTCTTT. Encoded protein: CSVLPQLNEAFF.

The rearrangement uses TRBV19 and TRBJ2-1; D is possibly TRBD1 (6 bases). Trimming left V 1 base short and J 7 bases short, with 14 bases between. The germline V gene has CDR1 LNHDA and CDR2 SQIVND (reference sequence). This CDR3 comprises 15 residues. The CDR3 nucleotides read TGTGCCAGTAGTATAGGGGGCAGGGGTGGGAATGAGCAGTTCTTC. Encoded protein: CASSIGGRGGNEQFF.

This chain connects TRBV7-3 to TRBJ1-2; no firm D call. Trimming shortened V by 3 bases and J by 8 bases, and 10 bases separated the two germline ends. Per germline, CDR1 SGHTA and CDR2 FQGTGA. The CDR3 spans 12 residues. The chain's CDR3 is CASSFPGGGYTF. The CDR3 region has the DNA TGTGCCAGCAGCTTCCCTGGAGGGGGCTACACCTTC.

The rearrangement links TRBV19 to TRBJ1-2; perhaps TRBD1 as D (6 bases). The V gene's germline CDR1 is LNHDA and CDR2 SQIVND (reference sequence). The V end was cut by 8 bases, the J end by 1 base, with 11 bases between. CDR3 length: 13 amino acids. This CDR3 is CASGTGINYGYTF. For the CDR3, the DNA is TGTGCCAGTGGAACAGGGATTAACTATGGCTACACCTTC.

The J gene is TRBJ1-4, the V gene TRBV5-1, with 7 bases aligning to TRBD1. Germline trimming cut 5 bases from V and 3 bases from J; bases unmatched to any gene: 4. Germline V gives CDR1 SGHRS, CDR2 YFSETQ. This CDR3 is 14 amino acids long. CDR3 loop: CASRRQGSNEKLFF. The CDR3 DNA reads TGCGCCAGCAGACGACAGGGATCTAATGAAAAACTGTTTTTT.

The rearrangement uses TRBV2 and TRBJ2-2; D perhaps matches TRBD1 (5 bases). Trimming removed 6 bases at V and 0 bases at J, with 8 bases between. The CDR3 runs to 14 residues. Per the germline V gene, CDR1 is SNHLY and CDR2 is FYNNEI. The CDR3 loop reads CASRTVTNTGELFF. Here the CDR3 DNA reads TGTGCCAGCAGGACAGTGACGAACACCGGGGAGCTGTTTTTT.

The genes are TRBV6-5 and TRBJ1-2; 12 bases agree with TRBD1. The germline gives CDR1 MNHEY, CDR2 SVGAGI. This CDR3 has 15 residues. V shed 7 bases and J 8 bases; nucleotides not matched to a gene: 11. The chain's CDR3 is CASISGTGGSGGYTF. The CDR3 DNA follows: TGTGCCAGCATTAGCGGGACAGGGGGCTCAGGGGGCTACACCTTC.

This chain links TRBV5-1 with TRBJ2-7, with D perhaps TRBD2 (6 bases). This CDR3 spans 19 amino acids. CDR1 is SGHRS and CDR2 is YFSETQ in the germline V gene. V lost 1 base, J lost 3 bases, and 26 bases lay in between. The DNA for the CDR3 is TGCGCCAGCAGCTTGAGGGCCGGAGGAGGGCCTAGCGACAACTACGAGCAGTACTTC. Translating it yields CASSLRAGGGPSDNYEQYF.

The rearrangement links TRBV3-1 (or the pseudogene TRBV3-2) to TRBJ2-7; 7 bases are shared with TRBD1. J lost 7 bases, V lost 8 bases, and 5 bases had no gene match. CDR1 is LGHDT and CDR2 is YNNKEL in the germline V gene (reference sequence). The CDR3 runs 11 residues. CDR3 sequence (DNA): TGTGCCAGCCGACAGGGAAGGGAGCAGTACTTC. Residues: CASRQGREQYF.